Detailed here is one TCR beta chain. The antigen is undetermined. A much more abundant neighbour one base away suggests this may be a read error. This record belongs to a study of tumor and adjacent non-tumor tissue in lung cancer. Turning to the study itself: The cohort had about a dozen adenocarcinoma, a couple of squamous cell and 1 small cell patients. Each sample yielded approximately 4 million productive TCRbeta reads on average. Findings and caveats of the study: Higher tumor TCR diversity was associated with shorter survival. In normal lung, the top 100 clones were significantly more dominant than in tumor.

The library came from three nested PCR rounds adapted from ARM-PCR protocols. TCRdb itself ran the multiplex PCR reads through MiXCR, one entry per CDR3 protein. Seen here are approximately 75,000 distinct CDR3 sequences, around four fifths observed once, and the top ten hold more than 10%. This sample's RNA came from whole unsorted tissue. The material sequenced was lung tumor tissue. This clonotype originated in a woman aged 50 to 60 with non-small cell lung cancer.

The CDR3 loop is CASSPAGSEQFF. Written as DNA, the CDR3 is TGTGCCAGCAGCCCCGCGGGAAGTGAGCAGTTCTTC. V and J are TRBV7-9 and TRBJ2-1; perhaps TRBD2 as D (6 bases). The germline V gene encodes CDR1 SEHNR and CDR2 FQNEAQ (reference sequence). CDR3 length equals 12 residues. Trimming took 5 bases from V and 9 from J, leaving 11 bases between them.